This TCR beta chain was captured by sequencing in a study of identical twins. The V segment lost 6 bases and the J segment 3 bases; nucleotides outside the gene matches: 6. The germline gives CDR1 DFQATT, CDR2 SNEGSKA (reference sequence). The CDR3 has 14 amino acids. This clonotype occurred a few times. Unique molecular identifiers were present on cDNA, and template switching added a universal primer site. TCRdb re-derived calls from the 5' RACE reads in MiXCR, one entry per CDR3 protein. The table records some 790,000 distinct CDR3 sequences, around a sixth of them present only once. The data were also submitted as part of a second study, on T cells expressing NK-cell markers.

This TCR came from a woman aged 18-35 years in good health. The specimen sequenced was PBMCs. The chain recombines TRBV20-1 with TRBJ2-5; 11 nucleotides align to TRBD2. The CDR3 nucleotides are TGCAGTGCCCAAATGACTAGCGGGGAAGAGACCCAGTACTTC. Translation gives CSAQMTSGEETQYF.